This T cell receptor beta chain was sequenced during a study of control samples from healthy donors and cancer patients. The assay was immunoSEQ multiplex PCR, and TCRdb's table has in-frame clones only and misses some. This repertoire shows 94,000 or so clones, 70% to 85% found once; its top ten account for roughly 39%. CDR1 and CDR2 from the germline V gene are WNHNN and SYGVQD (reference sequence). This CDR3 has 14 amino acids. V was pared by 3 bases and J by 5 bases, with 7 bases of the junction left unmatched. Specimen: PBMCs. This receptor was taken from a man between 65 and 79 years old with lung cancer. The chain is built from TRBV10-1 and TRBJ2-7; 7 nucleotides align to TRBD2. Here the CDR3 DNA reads TGCGCCAGCAGTGATAGTCCTAGCGGCGACGAGCAGTACTTC. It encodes CASSDSPSGDEQYF.